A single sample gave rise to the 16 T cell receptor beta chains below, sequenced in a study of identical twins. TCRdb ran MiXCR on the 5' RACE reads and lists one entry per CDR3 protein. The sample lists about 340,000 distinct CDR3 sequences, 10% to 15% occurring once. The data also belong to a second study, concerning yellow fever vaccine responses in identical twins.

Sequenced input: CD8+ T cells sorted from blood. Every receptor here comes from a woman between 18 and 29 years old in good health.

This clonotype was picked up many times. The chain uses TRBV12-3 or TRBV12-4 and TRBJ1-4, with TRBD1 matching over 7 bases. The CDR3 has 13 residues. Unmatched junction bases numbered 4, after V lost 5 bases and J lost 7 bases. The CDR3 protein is CASSPGQIEKLFF. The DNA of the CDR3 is TGTGCCAGCAGTCCGGGACAGATTGAAAAACTGTTTTTT.

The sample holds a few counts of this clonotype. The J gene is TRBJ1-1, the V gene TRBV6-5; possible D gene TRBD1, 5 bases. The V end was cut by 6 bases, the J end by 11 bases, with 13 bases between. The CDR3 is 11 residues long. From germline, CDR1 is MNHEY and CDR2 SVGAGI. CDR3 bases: TGTGCCAGCAGCCCGGGGGTGTGGGCTTTCTTT. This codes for CASSPGVWAFF.

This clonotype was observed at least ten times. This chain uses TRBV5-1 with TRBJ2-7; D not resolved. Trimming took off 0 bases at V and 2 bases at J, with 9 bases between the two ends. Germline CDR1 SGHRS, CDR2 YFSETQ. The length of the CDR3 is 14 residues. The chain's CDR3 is CASSLGGLTYEQYF. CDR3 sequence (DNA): TGCGCCAGCAGCTTGGGCGGATTAACCTACGAGCAGTACTTC.

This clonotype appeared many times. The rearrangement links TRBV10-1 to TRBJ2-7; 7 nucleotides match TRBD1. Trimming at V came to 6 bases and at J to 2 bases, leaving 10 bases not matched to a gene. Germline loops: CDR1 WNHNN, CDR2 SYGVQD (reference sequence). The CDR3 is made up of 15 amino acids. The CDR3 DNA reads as TGCGCCAGCAGGGCCCTCCGACAGGGACCCTACGAGCAGTACGTC. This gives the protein CASRALRQGPYEQYV.

CDR3 residues: CASSSGQDRYVYNEQFF. CDR3 DNA sequence: TGTGCCAGCAGCTCCGGACAGGATCGGTACGTCTACAATGAGCAGTTCTTC. The V call is TRBV7-6, the J call TRBJ2-1; 7 positions match TRBD1. Germline lookup yields CDR1 SGHVS and CDR2 FNYEAQ. This CDR3 is 17 amino acids long. After removal of 4 bases from V and 3 bases from J, the junction contained 12 bases not matched to a gene.

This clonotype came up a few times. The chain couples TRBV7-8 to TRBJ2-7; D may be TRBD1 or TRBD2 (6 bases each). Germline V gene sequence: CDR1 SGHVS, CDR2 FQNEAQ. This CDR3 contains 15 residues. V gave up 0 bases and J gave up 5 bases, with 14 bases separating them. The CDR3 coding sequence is TGTGCCAGCAGCTTAGCGGGGGGCGCCCTGGACGAGCAGTACTTC. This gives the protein CASSLAGGALDEQYF.

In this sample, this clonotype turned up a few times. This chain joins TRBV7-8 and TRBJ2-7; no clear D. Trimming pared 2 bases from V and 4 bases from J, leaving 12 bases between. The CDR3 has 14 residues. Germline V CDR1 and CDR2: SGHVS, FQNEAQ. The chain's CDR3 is CASSLRAAHYEQYF. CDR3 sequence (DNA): TGTGCCAGCAGCTTAAGGGCGGCCCATTACGAGCAGTACTTC.

The CDR3 DNA reads TGTGCCAGCAGACCAAGGACTAGCGGGAGGCCGTACGAGCAGTACTTC. Translation gives CASRPRTSGRPYEQYF. The chain recombines TRBV28 with TRBJ2-7; TRBD2 agrees at 14 bases. V lost 6 bases to trimming and J lost 4 bases; unmatched junction nucleotides: 8. The length of the CDR3 is 16 residues. The V gene's germline CDR1 is MDHEN and CDR2 SYDVKM.

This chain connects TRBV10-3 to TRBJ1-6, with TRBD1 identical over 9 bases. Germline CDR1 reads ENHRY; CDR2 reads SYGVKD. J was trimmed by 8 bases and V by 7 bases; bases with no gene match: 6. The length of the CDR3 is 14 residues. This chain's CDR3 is CAINPTGGYSPLHF. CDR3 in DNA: TGTGCCATCAACCCGACAGGGGGATATTCACCCCTCCACTTT.

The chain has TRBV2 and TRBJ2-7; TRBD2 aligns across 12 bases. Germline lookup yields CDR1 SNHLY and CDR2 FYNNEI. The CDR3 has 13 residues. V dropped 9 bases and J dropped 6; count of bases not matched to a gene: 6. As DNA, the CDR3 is TGTGCCAGTGGTGGACTAGCGGGATCCGAGCAGTACTTC. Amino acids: CASGGLAGSEQYF.

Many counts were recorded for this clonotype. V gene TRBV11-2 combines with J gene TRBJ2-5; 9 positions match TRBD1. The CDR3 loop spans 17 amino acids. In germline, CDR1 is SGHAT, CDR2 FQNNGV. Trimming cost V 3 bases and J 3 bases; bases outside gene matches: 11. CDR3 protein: CASSLRLVDRGEETQYF. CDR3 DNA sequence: TGTGCCAGCAGCTTGCGACTCGTGGACAGGGGAGAAGAGACCCAGTACTTC.

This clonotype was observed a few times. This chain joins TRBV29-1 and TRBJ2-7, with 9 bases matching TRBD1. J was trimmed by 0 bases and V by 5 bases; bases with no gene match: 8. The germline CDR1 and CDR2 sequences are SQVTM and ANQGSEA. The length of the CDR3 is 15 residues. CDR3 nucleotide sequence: TGCAGCGTTCGGACCGGGACAGGGAGCTCCTACGAGCAGTACTTC. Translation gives CSVRTGTGSSYEQYF.

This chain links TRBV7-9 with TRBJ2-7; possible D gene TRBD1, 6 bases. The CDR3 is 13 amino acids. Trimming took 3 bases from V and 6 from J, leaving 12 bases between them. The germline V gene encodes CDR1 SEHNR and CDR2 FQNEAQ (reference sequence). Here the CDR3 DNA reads TGTGCCAGCAGCTTCAGGGGTCGGATCGAGCAGTACTTC. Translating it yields CASSFRGRIEQYF.

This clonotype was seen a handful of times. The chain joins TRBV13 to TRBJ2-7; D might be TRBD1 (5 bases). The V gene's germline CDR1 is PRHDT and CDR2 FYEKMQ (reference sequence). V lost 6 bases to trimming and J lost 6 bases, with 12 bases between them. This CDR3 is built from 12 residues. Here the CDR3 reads CASRLWGGEQYF. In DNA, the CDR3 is TGTGCCAGCAGATTATGGGGCGGCGAGCAGTACTTC.

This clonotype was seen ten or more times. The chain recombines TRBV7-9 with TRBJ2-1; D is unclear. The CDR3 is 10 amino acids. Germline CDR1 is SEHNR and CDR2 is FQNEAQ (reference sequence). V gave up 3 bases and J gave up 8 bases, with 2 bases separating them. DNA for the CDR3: TGTGCCAGCAGCTTGGATGAGCAGTTCTTC. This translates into CASSLDEQFF. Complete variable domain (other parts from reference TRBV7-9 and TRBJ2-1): DTGVSQNPRHKITKRGQNVTFRCDPISEHNRLYWYRQTLGQGPEFLTYFQNEAQLEKSRLLSDRFSAERPKGSFSTLEIQRTEQGDSAMYLCASSLDEQFFGPGTRLTVL.

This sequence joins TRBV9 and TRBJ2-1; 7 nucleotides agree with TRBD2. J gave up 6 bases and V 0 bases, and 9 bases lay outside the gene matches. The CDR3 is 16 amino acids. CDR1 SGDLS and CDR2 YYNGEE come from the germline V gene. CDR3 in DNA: TGTGCCAGCAGCGTAGCTAGCGGCCAAACTCGCAATGAGCAGTTCTTC. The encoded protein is CASSVASGQTRNEQFF.